One T cell receptor beta chain is described in this entry. What it binds is not known. Only in-frame clones appear in the TCRdb table, and some are missing; sequencing was by immunoSEQ multiplex PCR. The sample contains more than 12,000 clones, roughly 98% of which appear only once. This CDR3 is built from 17 residues. Germline V gene lookup returns CDR1 SEHNR and CDR2 FQNEAQ (reference sequence). The J segment lost 4 bases and the V segment lost 1 base, leaving 2 bases of the junction unmatched. These data originate in a study of monozygotic twins with cystic fibrosis. Overall study context: Libraries were built from 3 to 3.5 micrograms of fragmented DNA using about 16 PCR cycles. General study findings and limits: Age, concordance and disease severity did not associate with shared CDR3 numbers. The repertoire was suggested to be naive-dominated, clonality median around 0.0093.

The J gene is TRBJ2-2, the V gene TRBV7-9; 14 nucleotides align to TRBD2. Sequenced input: blood. The receptor comes from a girl aged 2-10 years with cystic fibrosis. CDR3 loop: CASSLVGTSGSTGELFF. The CDR3 region has the DNA TGTGCCAGCAGCTTAGTGGGGACTAGCGGGAGCACCGGGGAGCTGTTTTTT.